These 17 T cell receptor beta chains share one sample of origin, sequenced in a study of cytomegalovirus exposure and HLA in healthy donors. The PCR used 60 Vbeta and 13 Jbeta primers. Some clones are missing from TCRdb's copy, which holds only in-frame ones; the method was immunoSEQ multiplex PCR. The table has around 150,000 clones, 80% seen once. The material sequenced was PBMCs. These receptors all stem from a human donor in good health.

The V call is TRBV12-1, the J call TRBJ1-2. TRBV12-1 corresponds to a pseudogene. This CDR3 comprises 13 residues. The CDR3 is CASSPVVERGYTF. CDR3 coding DNA: TGTGCCAGCAGCCCGGTGGTGGAGCGCGGCTACACCTTC.

The chain couples TRBV4-3 to TRBJ1-2, with 9 positions matching TRBD1. CDR1 is LGHNA and CDR2 is YSLEER in the germline V gene. Trimming took 1 base from V and 4 from J; bases not matched to a gene: 7. The CDR3 totals 16 residues. The CDR3 sequence: CASSQARDRVGYGYTF. The CDR3 region has the DNA TGCGCCAGCAGCCAAGCCCGGGACAGGGTAGGCTATGGCTACACCTTC.

This rearrangement joins TRBV9 to TRBJ2-1; D is possibly TRBD1 (5 bases). With 5 bases removed from V and 6 bases from J, the gap between germline ends came to 6 bases. The CDR3 is 11 amino acids. The V gene's germline CDR1 is SGDLS and CDR2 YYNGEE. In nucleotides, the CDR3 is TGTGCCAGCAGAAGGGGCAATGAGCAGTTCTTC. This sequence encodes CASRRGNEQFF.

CDR3 in amino acids: CASSSPTGLVQPQHF. In nucleotides, the CDR3 is TGTGCCAGCAGTTCGCCGACAGGGCTAGTTCAGCCCCAGCATTTT. V and J are TRBV28 and TRBJ1-5, with 7 positions matching TRBD1. J lost 6 bases, V lost 4 bases, and 9 bases had no gene match. Germline lookup yields CDR1 MDHEN and CDR2 SYDVKM. CDR3 size: 15 residues.

The gene calls are TRBV5-1 and TRBJ2-7; D gene unclear. The V and J ends lost 0 bases and 5 bases respectively, with 15 bases between them. Germline CDR1 reads SGHRS; CDR2 reads YFSETQ. This CDR3 has 15 residues. This chain's CDR3 is CASSLVAGMSDEQYF. The CDR3 DNA reads as TGCGCCAGCAGCTTGGTGGCAGGAATGTCTGACGAGCAGTACTTC.

This clone occurred a few times. The V gene is TRBV6-1, the J gene TRBJ1-2; a weak D match, TRBD1 (5 bases). The CDR3 is made up of 15 amino acids. V was trimmed by 6 bases and J by 4 bases, leaving 18 bases between them. Germline V CDR1 and CDR2: MNHNS, SASEGT. For the CDR3, the DNA is TGTGCCAGCAGCGATGACAGTAAAGGTGTCTATGGCTACACCTTC. It codes for CASSDDSKGVYGYTF.

The chain carries TRBV13 and TRBJ2-1; TRBD1 matches at 11 bases. V lost 5 bases, J lost 5 bases, and 8 bases stayed unmatched. From germline, CDR1 is PRHDT and CDR2 FYEKMQ (reference sequence). The CDR3 spans 16 residues. DNA for the CDR3: TGTGCCAGCAGCCCCCAGGACAGGGGGCGTAACAATGAGCAGTTCTTC. Translated: CASSPQDRGRNNEQFF.

The genes are TRBV6-1 and TRBJ2-3, with a possible D match to TRBD1 (5 bases). Between the trimmed V and J ends, which lost 1 base and 3 bases, there was a span of 8 bases. CDR1 and CDR2 (germline): MNHNS, SASEGT. The CDR3 length is 14 residues. CDR3 in DNA: TGTGCCAGCAGTGAAGGGACACGGACAGATACGCAGTATTTT. Encoded protein: CASSEGTRTDTQYF.

The chain combines TRBV5-6 with TRBJ1-2, with 9 positions matching TRBD1. The CDR3 is 15 amino acids. From germline, CDR1 is SGHDT and CDR2 YYEEEE. Losses at the gene ends were 2 bases for V and 8 bases for J; bases not matched to a gene: 10. CDR3 residues: CASSLDGTGRRGYTF. The CDR3 nucleotides are TGTGCCAGCAGCTTAGATGGGACAGGGCGGAGAGGCTACACCTTC.

This clone was detected only a few times. V gene TRBV10-3 combines with J gene TRBJ1-1; D is unresolved. V lost 9 bases and J lost 1, with 12 bases in between. Germline CDR1 ENHRY, CDR2 SYGVKD. CDR3 size: 13 residues. This chain's CDR3 is CAIIGGWNTEAFF. CDR3 DNA: TGTGCCATTATCGGCGGATGGAACACTGAAGCTTTCTTT.

The chain couples TRBV5-1 to TRBJ1-1; 8 bases match TRBD1. CDR3 length: 15 amino acids. J gave up 1 base and V 3 bases, and 5 bases lay outside the gene matches. Germline assignment: CDR1 SGHRS and CDR2 YFSETQ. CDR3 amino acids: CASSSTGTGNTEAFF. The CDR3 coding sequence is TGCGCCAGCAGCTCCACCGGGACAGGGAACACTGAAGCTTTCTTT.

V gene TRBV6-5 combines with J gene TRBJ1-5; D might be TRBD1 (5 bases). V was trimmed by 0 bases and J by 3 bases, leaving 9 bases between them. CDR1 MNHEY and CDR2 SVGAGI come from the germline V gene. The CDR3 spans 15 residues. This CDR3 is CASSYSGGANQPQHF. CDR3 DNA: TGTGCCAGCAGTTACTCTGGAGGGGCCAATCAGCCCCAGCATTTT.

The CDR3 reads CASSLGLAMMGRTDTQYF. The CDR3 nucleotides are TGCGCCAGCAGCTTAGGACTAGCGATGATGGGCCGAACAGATACGCAGTATTTT. V and J are TRBV5-1 and TRBJ2-3; 9 positions agree with TRBD2. The CDR3 length is 18 residues. CDR1 is SGHRS, CDR2 YFSETQ, per germline. The ends lost 2 bases at V and 3 bases at J; junction bases unmatched: 13.

The chain joins TRBV15 to TRBJ1-4; no firm D call. The CDR3 is 14 residues long. Germline assignment: CDR1 LNHNV and CDR2 YYDKDF (reference sequence). Trimming removed 4 bases from V and 8 bases from J, with 14 bases in between. CDR3 nucleotide sequence: TGTGCCACCAGCATCAGCAGGACTACCGAAAAACTGTTTTTT. This codes for CATSISRTTEKLFF.

This clone was seen a few times. The chain recombines TRBV9 with TRBJ1-3; possibly TRBD1 for D (5 bases). The germline V gene has CDR1 SGDLS and CDR2 YYNGEE. The CDR3 is 15 amino acids. The ends were cut back, 0 bases at V and 1 base at J, with 8 bases in the middle. CDR3 sequence reads: CASSVVPGSGNTIYF. The CDR3 DNA is TGTGCCAGCAGCGTAGTTCCAGGGTCTGGAAACACCATATATTTT.

Comments on this clone: The sample carries other DNA sequences with the same CDR3. The chain recombines TRBV7-2 with TRBJ1-2; the D gene is possibly TRBD1 (5 bases). V lost 3 bases to trimming and J lost 3 bases, with 8 bases between them. Germline V gene lookup returns CDR1 SGHTA and CDR2 FQGNSA. The CDR3 is made up of 13 amino acids. The CDR3 here is CASSLDIDYGYTF. The CDR3 coding sequence is TGTGCCAGCAGCTTGGACATTGACTATGGCTACACCTTC.

The chain couples TRBV2 to TRBJ2-5; D might be TRBD2 (6 bases). Germline values: CDR1 SNHLY, CDR2 FYNNEI. CDR3 size: 16 residues. V lost 1 base and J lost 5, with 17 bases in between. The chain's CDR3 is CASSEDRAGGIETQYF. CDR3 DNA sequence: TGTGCCAGCAGTGAAGATCGAGCGGGCGGGATTGAGACCCAGTACTTC.